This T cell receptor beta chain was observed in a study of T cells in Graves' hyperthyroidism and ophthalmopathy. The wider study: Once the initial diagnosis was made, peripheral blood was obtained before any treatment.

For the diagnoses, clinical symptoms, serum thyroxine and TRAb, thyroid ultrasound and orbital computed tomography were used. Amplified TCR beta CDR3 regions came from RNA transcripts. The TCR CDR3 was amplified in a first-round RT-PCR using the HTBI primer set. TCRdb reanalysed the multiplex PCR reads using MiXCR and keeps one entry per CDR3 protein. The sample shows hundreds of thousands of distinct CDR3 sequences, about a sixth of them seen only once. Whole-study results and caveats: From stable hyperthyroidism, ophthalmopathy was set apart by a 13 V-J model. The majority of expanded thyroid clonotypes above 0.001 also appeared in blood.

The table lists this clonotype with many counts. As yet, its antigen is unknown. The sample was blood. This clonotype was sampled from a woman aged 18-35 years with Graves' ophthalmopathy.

The CDR3 DNA reads TGTGCCAGCTCCTTCGAATCCTCTGGGGCCAACGTCCTGACTTTC. It specifies CASSFESSGANVLTF. The chain carries TRBV18 and TRBJ2-6; D gene unclear. From germline, CDR1 is KGHSH and CDR2 LQKENI. CDR3 length: 15 amino acids. Trimming stripped 6 bases from V and 0 bases from J, with 9 bases between. The full variable domain, in which reference TRBV18 and TRBJ2-6 provide the parts outside the CDR3, is NAGVMQNPRHLVRRRGQEARLRCSPMKGHSHVYWYRQLPEEGLKFMVYLQKENIIDESGMPKERFSAEFPKEGPSILRIQQVVRGDSAAYFCASSFESSGANVLTFGAGSRLTVL.